The sequence of this T cell receptor beta chain was determined in a study of blood T cell repertoires in COVID-19. As for the study in general: There were acute and convalescent COVID-19 samples, and they came from the United States, Italy and Spain. PBMCs, B-cell-depleted T cells, or T cells provided the cDNA or gDNA that made up the material.

In the original workflow: Counts of nucleated cells, estimated from reference gene primer amplification, were obtained. Sequencing was performed with immunoSEQ multiplex PCR; in TCRdb, only in-frame clones are kept and a portion is missing. The V and J calls and clone size are taken from that table; D and trimming were inferred from the DNA. Of 400,000 or so clones in the sample, about 91% were seen once. The Seattle site enrolled patients during active infection and followed them longitudinally. The V and J ends lost 6 bases and 1 base respectively, with 10 bases between them. Germline V lookup: CDR1 MDHEN, CDR2 SYDVKM. This CDR3 contains 14 residues.

The sequence came from a woman in her forties with COVID-19, enrolled during active disease. J is TRBJ1-3 and V is TRBV28; D not certain. The sequenced material came from peripheral blood. This CDR3 reads CASRDTESGNTIYF. The CDR3 DNA reads TGTGCCAGCAGGGATACGGAGTCTGGAAACACCATATATTTT.